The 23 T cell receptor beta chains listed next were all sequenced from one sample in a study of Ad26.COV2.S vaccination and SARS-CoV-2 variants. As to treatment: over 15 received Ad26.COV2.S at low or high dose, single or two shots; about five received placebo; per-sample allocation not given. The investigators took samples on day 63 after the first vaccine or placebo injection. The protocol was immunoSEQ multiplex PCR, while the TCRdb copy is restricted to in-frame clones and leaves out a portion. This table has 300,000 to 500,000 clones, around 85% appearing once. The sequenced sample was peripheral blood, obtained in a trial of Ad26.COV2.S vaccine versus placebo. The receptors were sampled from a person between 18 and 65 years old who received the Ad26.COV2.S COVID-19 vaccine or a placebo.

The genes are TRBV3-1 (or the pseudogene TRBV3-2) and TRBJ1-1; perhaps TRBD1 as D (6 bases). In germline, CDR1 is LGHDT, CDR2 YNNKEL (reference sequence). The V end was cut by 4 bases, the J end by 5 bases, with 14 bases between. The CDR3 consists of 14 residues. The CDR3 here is CASSPTAGATEAFF. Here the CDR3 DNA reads TGTGCCAGCAGCCCTACGGCAGGGGCTACTGAAGCTTTCTTT.

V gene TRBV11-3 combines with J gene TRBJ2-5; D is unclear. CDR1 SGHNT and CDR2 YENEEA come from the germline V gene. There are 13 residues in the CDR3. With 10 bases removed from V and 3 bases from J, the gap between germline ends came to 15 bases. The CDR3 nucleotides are TGTGCCACCAAGCAACCGGACGAAGAGACCCAGTACTTC. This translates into CATKQPDEETQYF.

The CDR3 here is CASSPSTTGGFDSPLHF. The CDR3 coding sequence is TGTGCCAGCAGCCCATCAACGACAGGGGGATTTGATTCACCCCTCCACTTT. The chain joins TRBV3-1 (or the pseudogene TRBV3-2) to TRBJ1-6, with 9 nucleotides matching TRBD1. The CDR3 has 17 amino acids. CDR1 is LGHDT, CDR2 YNNKEL, per germline (reference sequence). V shed 4 bases, J shed 8 bases, and the junction held 12 bases outside the gene matches.

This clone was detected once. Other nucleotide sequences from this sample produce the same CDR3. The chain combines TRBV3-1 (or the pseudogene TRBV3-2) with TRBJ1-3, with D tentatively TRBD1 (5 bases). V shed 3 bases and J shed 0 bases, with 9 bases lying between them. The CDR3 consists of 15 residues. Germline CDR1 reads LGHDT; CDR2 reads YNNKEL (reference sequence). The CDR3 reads CASSQGTDSGNTIYF. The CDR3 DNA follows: TGTGCCAGCAGCCAGGGGACGGACTCTGGAAACACCATATATTTT.

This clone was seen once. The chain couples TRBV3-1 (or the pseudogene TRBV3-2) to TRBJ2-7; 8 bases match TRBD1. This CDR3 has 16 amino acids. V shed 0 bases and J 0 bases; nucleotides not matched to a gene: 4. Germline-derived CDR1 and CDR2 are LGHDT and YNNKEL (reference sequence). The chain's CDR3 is CASSQDLGQASYEQYF. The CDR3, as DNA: TGTGCCAGCAGCCAAGACCTGGGACAGGCCTCCTACGAGCAGTACTTC.

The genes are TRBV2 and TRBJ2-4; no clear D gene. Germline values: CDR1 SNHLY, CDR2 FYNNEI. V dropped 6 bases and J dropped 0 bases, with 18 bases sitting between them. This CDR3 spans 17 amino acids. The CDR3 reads CASSARGAELAKNIQYF. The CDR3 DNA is TGTGCCAGCAGCGCGAGAGGCGCAGAACTAGCCAAAAACATTCAGTACTTC.

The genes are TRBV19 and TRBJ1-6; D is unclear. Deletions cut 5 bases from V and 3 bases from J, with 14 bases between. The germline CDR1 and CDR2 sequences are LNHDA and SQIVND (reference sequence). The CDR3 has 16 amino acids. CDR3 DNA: TGTGCCAGTAGTGGGAGGGCGGTCGTCTATAATTCACCCCTCCACTTT. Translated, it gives CASSGRAVVYNSPLHF.

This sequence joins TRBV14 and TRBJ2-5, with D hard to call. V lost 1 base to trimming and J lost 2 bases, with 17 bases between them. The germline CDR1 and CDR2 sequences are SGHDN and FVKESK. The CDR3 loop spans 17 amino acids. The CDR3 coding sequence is TGTGCCAGCAGCCAAGCAGTGATGTCTTGGATACAAGAGACCCAGTACTTC. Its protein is CASSQAVMSWIQETQYF.

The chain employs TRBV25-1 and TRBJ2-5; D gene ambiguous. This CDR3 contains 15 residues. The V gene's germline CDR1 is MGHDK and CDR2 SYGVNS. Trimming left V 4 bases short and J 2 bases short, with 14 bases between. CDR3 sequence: CASSGPGETQETQYF. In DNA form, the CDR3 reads TGTGCCAGCAGTGGACCCGGTGAGACGCAAGAGACCCAGTACTTC.

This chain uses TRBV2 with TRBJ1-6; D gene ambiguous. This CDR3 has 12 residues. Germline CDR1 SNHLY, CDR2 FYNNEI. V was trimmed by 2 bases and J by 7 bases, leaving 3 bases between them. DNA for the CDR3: TGTGCCAGCAGTGAACAGAATTCACCCCTCCACTTT. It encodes CASSEQNSPLHF.

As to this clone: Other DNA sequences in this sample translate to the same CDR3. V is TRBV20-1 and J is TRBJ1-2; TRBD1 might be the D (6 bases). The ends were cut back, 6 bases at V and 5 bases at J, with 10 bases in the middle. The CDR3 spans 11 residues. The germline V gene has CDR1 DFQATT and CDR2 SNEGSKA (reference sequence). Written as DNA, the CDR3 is TGCAGTGCGAGAACAGGGTATGGCTACACCTTC. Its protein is CSARTGYGYTF.

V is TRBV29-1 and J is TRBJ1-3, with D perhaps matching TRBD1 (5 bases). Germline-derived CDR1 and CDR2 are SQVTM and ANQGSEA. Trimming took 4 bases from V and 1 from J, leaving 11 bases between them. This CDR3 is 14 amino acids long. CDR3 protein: CSVVQGGSGNTIYF. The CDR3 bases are TGCAGCGTTGTGCAGGGCGGGTCTGGAAACACCATATATTTT.

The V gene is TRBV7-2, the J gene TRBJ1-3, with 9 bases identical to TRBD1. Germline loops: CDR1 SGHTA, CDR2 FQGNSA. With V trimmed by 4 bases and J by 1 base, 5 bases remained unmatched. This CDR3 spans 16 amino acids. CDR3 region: CASSSTGTGSGNTIYF. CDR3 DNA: TGTGCCAGCAGCTCCACAGGGACAGGGTCTGGAAACACCATATATTTT.

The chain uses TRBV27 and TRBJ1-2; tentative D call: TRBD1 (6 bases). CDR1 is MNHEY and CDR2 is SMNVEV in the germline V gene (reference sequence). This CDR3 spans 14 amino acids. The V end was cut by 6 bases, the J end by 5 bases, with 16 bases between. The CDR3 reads CASSPSQGLYGYTF. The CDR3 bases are TGTGCCAGCAGCCCCTCACAGGGATTGTATGGCTACACCTTC.

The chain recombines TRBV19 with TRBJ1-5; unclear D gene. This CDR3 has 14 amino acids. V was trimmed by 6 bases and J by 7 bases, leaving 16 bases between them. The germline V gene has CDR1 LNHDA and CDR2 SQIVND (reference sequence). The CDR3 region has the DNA TGTGCCAGTAGCAGTAACGTTTGGGCCCAGCCCCAGCATTTT. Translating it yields CASSSNVWAQPQHF. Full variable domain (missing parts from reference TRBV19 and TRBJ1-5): DGGITQSPKYLFRKEGQNVTLSCEQNLNHDAMYWYRQDPGQGLRLIYYSQIVNDFQKGDIAEGYSVSREKKESFPLTVTSAQKNPTAFYLCASSSNVWAQPQHFGDGTRLSIL.

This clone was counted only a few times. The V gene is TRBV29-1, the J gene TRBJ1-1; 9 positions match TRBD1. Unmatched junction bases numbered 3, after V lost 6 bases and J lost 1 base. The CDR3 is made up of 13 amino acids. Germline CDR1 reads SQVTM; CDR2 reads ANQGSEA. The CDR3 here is CSVHRGPNTEAFF. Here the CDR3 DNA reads TGCAGCGTGCACAGGGGGCCGAACACTGAAGCTTTCTTT.

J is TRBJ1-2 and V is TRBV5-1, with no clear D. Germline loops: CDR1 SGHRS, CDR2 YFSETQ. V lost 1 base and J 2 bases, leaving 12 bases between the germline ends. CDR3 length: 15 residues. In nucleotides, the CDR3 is TGCGCCAGCAGCTTGTCGGTCAGCCCGAACTATGGCTACACCTTC. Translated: CASSLSVSPNYGYTF.

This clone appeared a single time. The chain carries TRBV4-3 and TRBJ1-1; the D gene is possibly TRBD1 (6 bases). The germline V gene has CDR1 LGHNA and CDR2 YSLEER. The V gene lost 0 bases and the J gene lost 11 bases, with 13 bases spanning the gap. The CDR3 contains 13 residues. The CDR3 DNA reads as TGCGCCAGCAGCCAAGATTCGGGGGCTCGGGCTTTCTTT. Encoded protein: CASSQDSGARAFF.

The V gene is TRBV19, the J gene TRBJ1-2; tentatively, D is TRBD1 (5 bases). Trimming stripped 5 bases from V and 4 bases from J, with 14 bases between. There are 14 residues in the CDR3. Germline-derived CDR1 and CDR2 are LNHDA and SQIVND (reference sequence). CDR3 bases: TGTGCCAGTAGTGTCAGTGGGGGGTCCTATGGCTACACCTTC. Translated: CASSVSGGSYGYTF.

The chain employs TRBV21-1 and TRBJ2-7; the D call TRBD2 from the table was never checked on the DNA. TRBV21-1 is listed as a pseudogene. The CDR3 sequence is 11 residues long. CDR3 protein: CASSRAYEQYF. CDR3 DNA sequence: TGTGCCAGCAGCAGAGCCTACGAGCAGTACTTC.

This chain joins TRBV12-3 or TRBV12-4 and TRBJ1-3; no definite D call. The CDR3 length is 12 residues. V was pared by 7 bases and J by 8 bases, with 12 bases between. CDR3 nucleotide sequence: TGTGCCAGCACCGGGTGGGTCGACACCATATATTTT. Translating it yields CASTGWVDTIYF.

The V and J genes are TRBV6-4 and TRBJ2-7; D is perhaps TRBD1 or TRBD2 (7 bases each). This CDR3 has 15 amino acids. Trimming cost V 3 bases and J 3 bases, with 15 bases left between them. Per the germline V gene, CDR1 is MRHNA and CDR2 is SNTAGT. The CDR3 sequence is CASSDSGGQSYEQYF. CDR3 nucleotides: TGTGCCAGCAGTGATTCGGGGGGACAGAGCTACGAGCAGTACTTC.

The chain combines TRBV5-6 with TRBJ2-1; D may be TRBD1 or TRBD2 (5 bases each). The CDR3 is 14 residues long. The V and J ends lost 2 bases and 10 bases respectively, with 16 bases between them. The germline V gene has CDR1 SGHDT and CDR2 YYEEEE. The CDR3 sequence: CASSLSGRAGEQFF. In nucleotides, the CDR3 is TGTGCCAGCAGCTTATCGGGGCGGGCAGGGGAGCAGTTCTTC.